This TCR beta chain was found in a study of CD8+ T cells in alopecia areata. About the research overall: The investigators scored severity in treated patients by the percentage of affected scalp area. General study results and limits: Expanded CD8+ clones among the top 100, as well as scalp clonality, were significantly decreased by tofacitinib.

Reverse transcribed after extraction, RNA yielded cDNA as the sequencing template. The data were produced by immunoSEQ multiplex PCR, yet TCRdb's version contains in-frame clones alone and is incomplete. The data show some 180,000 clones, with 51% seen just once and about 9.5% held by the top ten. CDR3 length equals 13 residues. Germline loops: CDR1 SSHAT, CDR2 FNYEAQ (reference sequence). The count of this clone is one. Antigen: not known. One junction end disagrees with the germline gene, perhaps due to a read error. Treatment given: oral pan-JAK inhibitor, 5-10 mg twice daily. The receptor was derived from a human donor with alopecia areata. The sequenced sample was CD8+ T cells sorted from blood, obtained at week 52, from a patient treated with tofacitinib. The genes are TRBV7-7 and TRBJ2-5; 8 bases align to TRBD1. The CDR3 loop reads CASSSRGRETQYF. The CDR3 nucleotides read TGTGCTAGCAGCTCCAGGGGGCGAGAGACCCAGTACTTC.